The entry below gives a single T cell receptor (beta chain) sequence along with its context. As yet, its antigen is unknown. Genomic DNA per cell subset filled all wells of several immunoSEQ plates. Replicate PCRs run on sorted subsets employed approximately 0.2 ug DNA, approximately 30,000 T cell genomes. The protocol was immunoSEQ multiplex PCR, while the TCRdb copy is restricted to in-frame clones and leaves out a portion. The sample holds around 1.4 million clones, 98% seen once. These data are taken from a study of shared clonotypes between healthy human individuals. V lost 0 bases and J 1 base, leaving 6 bases between the germline ends. The length of the CDR3 is 13 residues. CDR1 is SQVTM, CDR2 ANQGSEA, per germline. Study observations and caveats: Memory subsets generally showed smaller estimated richness than naive subsets did.

What was sequenced was naive CD4+ T cells sorted from blood. Subset in this sample: CD45RA+ positively selected. V is TRBV29-1 and J is TRBJ1-1; unclear D gene. The clonotype originates from a man between 25 and 39 years old in good health. The CDR3 coding sequence is TGCAGCGTTGAAGATCGCAGGAACACTGAAGCTTTCTTT. Translation gives CSVEDRRNTEAFF. The full variable domain, in which reference TRBV29-1 and TRBJ1-1 provide the parts outside the CDR3, is SAVISQKPSRDICQRGTSLTIQCQVDSQVTMMFWYRQQPGQSLTLIATANQGSEATYESGFVIDKFPISRPNLTFSTLTVSNMSPEDSSIYLCSVEDRRNTEAFFGQGTRLTVV.